These 9 T cell receptor beta chains originate from one sample sequenced in a study of shared clonotypes between healthy human individuals. Clones were sequenced by immunoSEQ multiplex PCR, and TCRdb holds only the in-frame ones, with some missing. The sample yields millions of clones, approximately 92% seen once. Sequences were obtained from naive CD4+ T cells sorted from blood. Subset reported: CD45RA+ positively selected. The receptors shown here come from a man younger than 35 in good health.

The gene calls are TRBV6-5 and TRBJ2-3; weak D call: TRBD2 (6 bases). V lost 2 bases and J 6 bases, leaving 9 bases between the germline ends. This CDR3 is built from 13 residues. The germline CDR1 and CDR2 sequences are MNHEY and SVGAGI. The CDR3 DNA is TGTGCCAGCAGTTACCCGGGAGTGGATACGCAGTATTTT. Amino acids: CASSYPGVDTQYF.

This chain uses TRBV5-1 with TRBJ2-5; TRBD2 matches at 14 bases. This CDR3 has 16 amino acids. V dropped 3 bases and J dropped 5; count of bases not matched to a gene: 6. Germline CDR1 SGHRS, CDR2 YFSETQ. The CDR3 bases are TGCGCCAGCAGCTCGGGACTAGCGGGAGTCTATGAGACCCAGTACTTC. Its translation is CASSSGLAGVYETQYF.

The chain employs TRBV11-2 and TRBJ2-3, with 10 bases fitting TRBD2. Trimming cost V 1 base and J 2 bases; bases outside gene matches: 9. This CDR3 is 18 amino acids long. The V gene's germline CDR1 is SGHAT and CDR2 FQNNGV. CDR3 DNA: TGTGCCAGCAGCTTAGCTAGGACTAGCGGCCGACACACAGATACGCAGTATTTT. Protein product: CASSLARTSGRHTDTQYF.

Turning to this clone: Other DNA variants within this sample encode the same CDR3. This chain joins TRBV30 and TRBJ1-1; the D is unclear. Trimming took 0 bases from V and 1 from J, leaving 6 bases between them. The CDR3 is made up of 13 amino acids. Per germline, CDR1 GTSNPN and CDR2 SVGIG (reference sequence). The CDR3 sequence: CAWSVQRNTEAFF. CDR3 nucleotides: TGTGCCTGGAGTGTGCAGAGGAACACTGAAGCTTTCTTT.

The chain employs TRBV27 and TRBJ1-4; D is possibly TRBD1 (5 bases). CDR3 length equals 17 residues. The germline V and J ends were trimmed by 10 bases and 3 bases, with 24 bases remaining between them. CDR1 and CDR2 (germline): MNHEY, SMNVEV (reference sequence). The CDR3 region has the DNA TGTGCCACTCGATACAGGCTCACAACGGGTGCTAATGAAAAACTGTTTTTT. This sequence encodes CATRYRLTTGANEKLFF.

This clone appeared once. The CDR3 protein is CASSPPTGAGANVLTF. The DNA for the CDR3 is TGTGCCAGCAGCCCCCCGACAGGGGCTGGGGCCAACGTCCTGACTTTC. The chain has TRBV7-9 and TRBJ2-6; 8 nucleotides agree with TRBD1. Germline V lookup: CDR1 SEHNR, CDR2 FQNEAQ (reference sequence). This CDR3 is 16 amino acids long. V lost 5 bases, J lost 2 bases, and 5 bases stayed unmatched.

The chain couples TRBV5-1 to TRBJ2-1, with 8 bases matching TRBD2. After removal of 3 bases from V and 7 bases from J, the junction contained 12 bases not matched to a gene. There are 16 residues in the CDR3. The germline gives CDR1 SGHRS, CDR2 YFSETQ. CDR3 bases: TGCGCCAGCAGCTCTACTAGCGGTTTTAAGTTGAATGAGCAGTTCTTC. It encodes CASSSTSGFKLNEQFF.

The rearrangement links TRBV10-3 to TRBJ1-4; maybe TRBD1 (5 bases). Germline V lookup: CDR1 ENHRY, CDR2 SYGVKD. The CDR3 length is 12 residues. Trimming removed 6 bases from V and 8 bases from J, with 10 bases in between. CDR3: CAISEGTEKLFF. CDR3 DNA sequence: TGTGCCATCAGCGAGGGGACGGAAAAACTGTTTTTT.

In the case of this clone: Other DNA sequences from this sample encode an identical CDR3 as well. This sequence joins TRBV5-1 and TRBJ2-3, with 8 bases fitting TRBD1. The CDR3 extends over 14 amino acids. V lost 4 bases and J lost 1; bases outside the gene matches: 2. Per the germline V gene, CDR1 is SGHRS and CDR2 is YFSETQ. This CDR3 reads CASSQGQGTDTQYF. In DNA form, the CDR3 reads TGCGCCAGCAGCCAGGGACAGGGCACAGATACGCAGTATTTT. Drawing the rest from reference TRBV5-1 and TRBJ2-3, the complete variable domain is KAGVTQTPRYLIKTRGQQVTLSCSPISGHRSVSWYQQTPGQGLQFLFEYFSETQRNKGNFPGRFSGRQFSNSRSEMNVSTLELGDSALYLCASSQGQGTDTQYFGPGTRLTVL.